The rows below give T cell receptor beta chains drawn from one sample of a study of blood T cell repertoires in COVID-19. TCRdb's copy holds only in-frame clones and misses some; the assay was immunoSEQ multiplex PCR. Of under 200,000 clones in the sample, about four fifths were seen once. Material for sequencing was peripheral blood. These receptors were collected from a woman in her fifties or sixties with COVID-19, enrolled during active disease. Both conserved end residues are part of each CDR3. The order of the fields is clone size, V gene, D gene, J gene, CDR3 DNA, CDR3 protein. The D gene is left open where the match is weak. Only part of the rows carry a size: once, few, many, or a class if the clone is expanded.

size: NA
V: TRBV5-4
D: NA
J: TRBJ2-3
DNA: TGTGCCAGCAGCTTGGGGGTCCGGGAACCGAGGACAGATACGCAGTATTTT
CDR3: CASSLGVREPRTDTQYF

size: NA
V: TRBV19
D: NA
J: TRBJ1-5
DNA: TGTGCCAGTAGTATTAACCCTCAGGGCAATCAGCCCCAGCATTTT
CDR3: CASSINPQGNQPQHF

size: NA
V: TRBV6-5
D: NA
J: TRBJ1-4
DNA: TGTGCCAGCAGTTACTCCGGGGCAACTAATGAAAAACTGTTTTTT
CDR3: CASSYSGATNEKLFF

size: many
V: TRBV28
D: NA
J: TRBJ2-3
DNA: TGTGCCAGCAGTTCCCCTACCCGCACAGATACGCAGTATTTT
CDR3: CASSSPTRTDTQYF

size: once
V: TRBV11-2
D: NA
J: TRBJ2-2
DNA: TGTGCCAGCAGCGGAGGACCCGGACAGACCAACACCGGGGAGCTGTTTTTT
CDR3: CASSGGPGQTNTGELFF

size: NA
V: TRBV7-6
D: TRBD1
J: TRBJ2-3
DNA: TGTGCCAGCAGCAACCCCGGGACAGGAACAGATACGCAGTATTTT
CDR3: CASSNPGTGTDTQYF

size: NA
V: TRBV4-3
D: NA
J: TRBJ1-1
DNA: TGCGCCAGCAGCCAAACGATCAGGAACACTGAAGCTTTCTTT
CDR3: CASSQTIRNTEAFF

size: NA
V: TRBV4-3
D: NA
J: TRBJ1-6
DNA: TGCGCCAGCAGCCAAGAAAAGGGGGACTATAATTCACCCCTCCACTTT
CDR3: CASSQEKGDYNSPLHF

size: NA
V: TRBV5-1
D: NA
J: TRBJ1-6
DNA: TGCGCCAGCAAGACCTTCACGGAGAATTCACCCCTCCACTTT
CDR3: CASKTFTENSPLHF

size: NA
V: TRBV9
D: NA
J: TRBJ2-2
DNA: TGTGCCAGCAGCGGCCCGACTAGAACCACCGGGGAGCTGTTTTTT
CDR3: CASSGPTRTTGELFF

size: NA
V: TRBV28
D: TRBD1
J: TRBJ1-1
DNA: TGTGCCAGCAGGACGGGACAGCAAGACACTGAAGCTTTCTTT
CDR3: CASRTGQQDTEAFF

size: NA
V: TRBV5-1
D: NA
J: TRBJ2-1
DNA: TGCGCCAGCAGCTTGGAGGCCGGGACTTTGGTTTACAATGAGCAGTTCTTC
CDR3: CASSLEAGTLVYNEQFF

size: NA
V: TRBV27
D: TRBD1
J: TRBJ1-4
DNA: TGTGCCAGCAGTTTGTCGGGACAGGGTAATGAAAAACTGTTTTTT
CDR3: CASSLSGQGNEKLFF

size: few
V: TRBV30
D: NA
J: TRBJ1-4
DNA: TGTGCCTGGAGTGTCTCTAGTTCTAATGAAAAACTGTTTTTT
CDR3: CAWSVSSSNEKLFF

size: NA
V: TRBV6-5
D: TRBD1
J: TRBJ2-5
DNA: TGTGCCAGCAGTTCCCGGACAGGGATGGAACAAGAGACCCAGTACTTC
CDR3: CASSSRTGMEQETQYF

size: NA
V: TRBV24-1
D: TRBD2
J: TRBJ2-1
DNA: TGTGCCACCAGGCCGACTAGCGGGAGCTACAATGAGCAGTTCTTC
CDR3: CATRPTSGSYNEQFF

size: NA
V: TRBV11-3
D: TRBD1
J: TRBJ2-2
DNA: TGTGCCAGCAGCTTGGGACAGTTCGCGAACACCGGGGAGCTGTTTTTT
CDR3: CASSLGQFANTGELFF

size: few
V: TRBV6-6
D: NA
J: TRBJ2-2
DNA: TGTGCCAGCAGTTTACATAACACCGGGGAGCTGTTTTTT
CDR3: CASSLHNTGELFF

size: few
V: TRBV7-8
D: TRBD2
J: TRBJ2-3
DNA: TGTGCCAGCAACATAGCGGGGGGGCTTGCCGGTACGCAGTATTTT
CDR3: CASNIAGGLAGTQYF

size: NA
V: TRBV11-2
D: TRBD1
J: TRBJ2-2
DNA: TGTGCCAGCAGCTTAAGGACAGGGGCCGTTGACACCGGGGAGCTGTTTTTT
CDR3: CASSLRTGAVDTGELFF

size: NA
V: TRBV7-2
D: NA
J: TRBJ2-4
DNA: TGTGCCAGCAGCTTATCGGCGGGGGCCGGGGCCAAAAACATTCAGTACTTC
CDR3: CASSLSAGAGAKNIQYF

size: once
V: TRBV7-3
D: NA
J: TRBJ1-3
DNA: TGTGCCAGCAGCTCCTCGGGGGGAAGCTCTGGAAACACCATATATTTT
CDR3: CASSSSGGSSGNTIYF

size: NA
V: TRBV2
D: NA
J: TRBJ1-4
DNA: TGTGCCAGCAGTGACGGTTATTCAGGAAAGAATGAAAAACTGTTTTTT
CDR3: CASSDGYSGKNEKLFF

size: NA
V: TRBV7-3
D: TRBD2
J: TRBJ2-1
DNA: TGTGCCAGCAGCCTACGCCCCGCCGGGACTAGCGGGATGACAGTTTGGAGTGAGCAGTTCTTC
CDR3: CASSLRPAGTSGMTVWSEQFF

size: NA
V: TRBV7-3
D: TRBD2
J: TRBJ2-3
DNA: TGTGCCAGCAGTCCTAGCGGGGGGCACACAGATACGCAGTATTTT
CDR3: CASSPSGGHTDTQYF

size: NA
V: TRBV6-2/TRBV6-3
D: NA
J: TRBJ2-2
DNA: TGTGCCAGCAGCCAACCGGGACAATCGAACACCGGGGAGCTGTTTTTT
CDR3: CASSQPGQSNTGELFF

size: NA
V: TRBV4-1
D: NA
J: TRBJ2-3
DNA: TGCGCCAGCAGCCAAGAGGCTCTGCCCACAGATACGCAGTATTTT
CDR3: CASSQEALPTDTQYF

size: NA
V: TRBV5-1
D: NA
J: TRBJ2-1
DNA: TGCGCCAGCAGCTTGGTTGTGGGGGGGCCTTACAATGAGCAGTTCTTC
CDR3: CASSLVVGGPYNEQFF

size: NA
V: TRBV28
D: TRBD1
J: TRBJ2-7
DNA: TGTGCCAGCAGTCTACCCGGGACAGCCTACGAGCAGTACTTC
CDR3: CASSLPGTAYEQYF

size: NA
V: TRBV24-1
D: TRBD1
J: TRBJ1-4
DNA: TGTGCCCCCACCGGGACAGCTAATGAAAAACTGTTTTTT
CDR3: CAPTGTANEKLFF

size: NA
V: TRBV3-1/TRBV3-2
D: NA
J: TRBJ2-5
DNA: TGTGCCAGCGGGCTCCCGATTGGGAGGGAGACCCAGTACTTC
CDR3: CASGLPIGRETQYF

size: few
V: TRBV7-9
D: TRBD2
J: TRBJ2-7
DNA: TGTGCCAGCAGCTTATCGGGAGGGGAGCAGTACTTC
CDR3: CASSLSGGEQYF

size: NA
V: TRBV24-1
D: NA
J: TRBJ1-5
DNA: TGTGCCACCAGTGACGCGGGTTCTTCCAATCAGCCCCAGCATTTT
CDR3: CATSDAGSSNQPQHF

size: NA
V: TRBV4-2
D: TRBD2
J: TRBJ2-2
DNA: TGTGCCAGCAGCCAAGAAGGTGGGACTAGCGTCGGGGAGCTGTTTTTT
CDR3: CASSQEGGTSVGELFF

size: NA
V: TRBV19
D: NA
J: TRBJ1-4
DNA: TGTGCCAGTACCCTACTGGCGGGGGGCGCAACTAATGAAAAACTGTTTTTT
CDR3: CASTLLAGGATNEKLFF

size: once
V: TRBV28
D: NA
J: TRBJ1-3
DNA: TGTGCCAGCAGCCCGCCGAGGACTGAGGGAAACACCATATATTTT
CDR3: CASSPPRTEGNTIYF